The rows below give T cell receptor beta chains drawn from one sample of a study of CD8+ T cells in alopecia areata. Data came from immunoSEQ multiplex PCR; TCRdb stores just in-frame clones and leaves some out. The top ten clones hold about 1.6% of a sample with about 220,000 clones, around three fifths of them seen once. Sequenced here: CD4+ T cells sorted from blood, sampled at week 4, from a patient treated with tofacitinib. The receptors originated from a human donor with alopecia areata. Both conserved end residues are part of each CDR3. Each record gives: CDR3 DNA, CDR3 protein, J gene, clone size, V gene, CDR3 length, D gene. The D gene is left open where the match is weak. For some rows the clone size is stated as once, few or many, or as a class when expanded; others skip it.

TGCAGCGTTGAGTTATTAGGGTCGGACCGGTCTGGAAACACCATATATTTT	CSVELLGSDRSGNTIYF	TRBJ1-3	few	TRBV29-1	17	-
TGTGCCAGCAGTTTGCGGGGAGGGATGAGCACAGATACGCAGTATTTT	CASSLRGGMSTDTQYF	TRBJ2-3	-	TRBV27	16	TRBD2
TGTGCCAGCAGTTTCGGACACCAGAACACTGAAGCTTTCTTT	CASSFGHQNTEAFF	TRBJ1-1	few	TRBV6-5	14	-
TGTGCCAGCAGCGTAGGGGTCAGGGACAATGAGCAGTTCTTC	CASSVGVRDNEQFF	TRBJ2-1	-	TRBV9	14	-
TGCAGCGCCGGCGAGGGCGATGAAAAACTGTTTTTT	CSAGEGDEKLFF	TRBJ1-4	-	TRBV29-1	12	-
TGTGCCAGCAGCTTAGCGCGTGATGGCTACACCTTC	CASSLARDGYTF	TRBJ1-2	-	TRBV11-1	12	-
TGTGCCAGCAGCCTTACAGGGACAGTCTCACCCCTCCACTTT	CASSLTGTVSPLHF	TRBJ1-6	-	TRBV7-9	14	TRBD1
TGCGCCAGCTTAGAGAGCACCGGGGAGCTGTTTTTT	CASLESTGELFF	TRBJ2-2	-	TRBV5-1	12	-
TGTGCCAGCAGCTTAGTCAGGGCCGAGAGCAATGAGCAGTTCTTC	CASSLVRAESNEQFF	TRBJ2-1	few	TRBV7-6	15	-
TGTGCCAGCTCACCATCGGGGGATAATTCACCCCTCCACTTT	CASSPSGDNSPLHF	TRBJ1-6	-	TRBV18	14	-
TGTGCCAGCAGTGAATGGGACCTCTCTGGAAACACCATATATTTT	CASSEWDLSGNTIYF	TRBJ1-3	once	TRBV25-1	15	-
TGTGCCACCAGCAGAGATAAACAGGGGGATTCACCCCTCCACTTT	CATSRDKQGDSPLHF	TRBJ1-6	-	TRBV15	15	TRBD1
TGCAGCGTTACCCCCGGCTACACCTTC	CSVTPGYTF	TRBJ1-2	-	TRBV29-1	9	-
TGTGCCAGCAGCTTAGGGACGGTAGCCAAAAACATTCAGTACTTC	CASSLGTVAKNIQYF	TRBJ2-4	few	TRBV7-2	15	-
TGTGCCAGCTCCGGGAACAGGGATTCACCCCTCCACTTT	CASSGNRDSPLHF	TRBJ1-6	-	TRBV18	13	-
TGTGCCAGCAGCAGATCCCCCAATACCGGGGGGAATTCACCCCTCCACTTT	CASSRSPNTGGNSPLHF	TRBJ1-6	-	TRBV9	17	-
TGCGCCAGCAGCACCGCTAGCGGGGGGACCAATGAGCAGTTCTTC	CASSTASGGTNEQFF	TRBJ2-1	-	TRBV5-1	15	TRBD2
TGCGCCAGCAGCCCGACCACAGGGAATAGGTACACCGGGGAGCTGTTTTTT	CASSPTTGNRYTGELFF	TRBJ2-2	once	TRBV5-1	17	-
TGCGCCAGCAGCCAGTCTAGAGGGGTGGGTTGGAGCAATCAGCCCCAGCATTTT	CASSQSRGVGWSNQPQHF	TRBJ1-5	-	TRBV4-3	18	-
TGCGCCAGCAGCTTGGTGGGGACGGAGACCCAGTACTTC	CASSLVGTETQYF	TRBJ2-5	-	TRBV5-1	13	-
TGCGCCAGCAGCTTGGGACTAGCGGGGACCTACGAGCAGTACTTC	CASSLGLAGTYEQYF	TRBJ2-7	-	TRBV5-1	15	TRBD2
TGTGCCAGCAGCGTAGTAGTCACCGGGGAGCTGTTTTTT	CASSVVVTGELFF	TRBJ2-2	many	TRBV9	13	-
TGTGCCAGCACCCAGCCAGGCAACTATGGCTACACCTTC	CASTQPGNYGYTF	TRBJ1-2	-	TRBV13	13	-
TGTGCCAGCACCGTTCCAGGGTCCAGCTATGGCTACACCTTC	CASTVPGSSYGYTF	TRBJ1-2	many	TRBV2	14	-
TGTGCCAGCAGCTTAGGGACGAATCAGCCCCAGCATTTT	CASSLGTNQPQHF	TRBJ1-5	-	TRBV13	13	-
TGTGCCAGCAGCTTGGCTGGGCAGGGGTTCTCCTACGAGCAGTACTTC	CASSLAGQGFSYEQYF	TRBJ2-7	-	TRBV5-6	16	-
TGCAGCGCTCAAAGATTAGACAAGAACACTGAAGCTTTCTTT	CSAQRLDKNTEAFF	TRBJ1-1	-	TRBV29-1	14	-
TGTGCCAGCAGCGGGCGTATCAGAGAGGCCTACAATGAGCAGTTCTTC	CASSGRIREAYNEQFF	TRBJ2-1	-	TRBV5-6	16	-
TGTGCCAGCAGCTTGGGGACAGTAGAAGCTTTCTTT	CASSLGTVEAFF	TRBJ1-1	once	TRBV5-4	12	-
TGTGCCAGCAGGACAGGGAATCAGCCCCAGCATTTT	CASRTGNQPQHF	TRBJ1-5	few	TRBV27	12	TRBD1
TGTGCCTGGAGTGTAGACAGGAATAATTCACCCCTCCACTTT	CAWSVDRNNSPLHF	TRBJ1-6	-	TRBV30	14	-
TGTGCCAGCAGTGACCTCATGGTTGGAAGCAATCAGCCCCAGCATTTT	CASSDLMVGSNQPQHF	TRBJ1-5	-	TRBV2	16	-
TGTGCCAGCAGTTCAGGACAGGGCCGGGGCTACACCTTC	CASSSGQGRGYTF	TRBJ1-2	-	TRBV27	13	TRBD1
TGTGCCATCGGACAGGGGGAAATTTACACTGAAGCTTTCTTT	CAIGQGEIYTEAFF	TRBJ1-1	-	TRBV10-3	14	TRBD1